This T cell receptor (beta chain) was sequenced during a study of early T cells in non-severe SARS-CoV-2 infection. Study-level points and caveats: The VDJdb matching leaned toward anti-spike CD8 responses and overlooked private and CD4 specificities.

Turning to this clonotype: Its antigen is not known.

Separate cDNA molecules each had unique molecular identifiers attached to them. Via MiXCR, TCRdb re-called the 5' RACE reads, giving one row per CDR3 protein. The sample yields about 69,000 distinct CDR3 sequences, roughly 8.7% seen once. Sequencing was done on a sample of whole blood. The clonotype originates from an adult who was a healthcare worker with PCR-confirmed SARS-CoV-2 infection or an uninfected control (not recorded which).

The CDR3, as DNA: TGCGCCAGCAGCCCGAGGACTGAGGGAAACACCATATATTTT. Its translation: CASSPRTEGNTIYF. This chain uses TRBV5-1 with TRBJ1-3; D is unclear. CDR3 size: 14 residues. V was pared by 4 bases and J by 4 bases, with 12 bases between. The germline V gene has CDR1 SGHRS and CDR2 YFSETQ.